What follows is one TCR beta chain and its context. Its antigen is undetermined. This sample stems from a study of cytomegalovirus exposure and HLA in healthy donors. Amplification used 60 Vbeta primers and 13 Jbeta primers. TCRdb's table, derived via immunoSEQ multiplex PCR, lists solely in-frame clones and lacks some. The table lists 60,000 or so clones, around 85% of them singletons. Overall study findings and caveats: CMV serostatus stood as the only immune exposure information on hand. TCR beta sequences reportedly predicted the HLA-A and HLA-B alleles of most subjects accurately. Among CMV-associated TCR beta chains, most appeared HLA-restricted in a later analysis.

This CDR3 contains 14 residues. Germline-derived CDR1 and CDR2 are GTSNPN and SVGIG (reference sequence). J gave up 5 bases and V 7 bases, and 8 bases lay outside the gene matches. The V and J genes are TRBV30 and TRBJ2-2; 9 nucleotides agree with TRBD1. This receptor was taken from a man in his forties or fifties in good health and CMV-seronegative. The sequenced sample consisted of PBMCs. The CDR3 sequence is CAYTGGAGTGELFF. DNA for the CDR3: TGTGCCTACACAGGGGGCGCGGGAACCGGGGAGCTGTTTTTT.